The 10 T cell receptor beta chains presented below share a single source sample, sequenced in a study of shared clonotypes between healthy human individuals. TCRdb's copy holds only in-frame clones and misses some; the assay was immunoSEQ multiplex PCR. The sample consists of about 2.4 million clones, 80% to 95% of them appearing once. The specimen sequenced was naive CD4+ T cells from PBMCs. As to subset: CD45RA+ positively selected. The receptors originated from a man between 18 and 29 years old in good health. Some clones in this sample may be carry-over from other donors' samples.

The V call is TRBV27, the J call TRBJ2-7; D is unclear. The germline V and J ends were trimmed by 6 bases and 1 base, with 13 bases remaining between them. The V gene's germline CDR1 is MNHEY and CDR2 SMNVEV (reference sequence). The CDR3 covers 14 residues. The CDR3 sequence: CASSRTQVSYEQYF. The CDR3 DNA reads as TGTGCCAGCAGCCGTACCCAGGTTTCCTACGAGCAGTACTTC.

The rearrangement links TRBV9 to TRBJ2-2, with TRBD1 matching over 8 bases. The CDR3 is 16 residues long. CDR1 is SGDLS, CDR2 YYNGEE, per germline. Losses at the gene ends were 1 base for V and 6 bases for J; bases not matched to a gene: 8. The CDR3 region has the DNA TGTGCCAGCAGCGTACAGGGGGCGCCGGGGGCCGGGGAGCTGTTTTTT. Its protein is CASSVQGAPGAGELFF.

Only one count was recorded for this clone. This chain joins TRBV5-1 and TRBJ2-1; D unresolved. The germline V and J ends were trimmed by 0 bases and 10 bases, with 11 bases remaining between them. This CDR3 has 13 amino acids. CDR1 is SGHRS and CDR2 is YFSETQ in the germline V gene. The CDR3 reads CASSLALPGEQFF. CDR3 DNA: TGCGCCAGCAGCTTGGCCCTCCCAGGCGAGCAGTTCTTC.

The chain combines TRBV5-4 with TRBJ2-1, with D unresolved. The CDR3 length is 16 residues. The V gene's germline CDR1 is SGHNT and CDR2 YYREEE (reference sequence). Trimming stripped 4 bases from V and 1 base from J, with 15 bases between. CDR3 in amino acids: CASSLSGARSYNEQFF. Written as DNA, the CDR3 is TGTGCCAGCAGCCTCAGTGGAGCGAGGTCCTACAATGAGCAGTTCTTC.

The chain is built from TRBV9 and TRBJ2-1; 7 bases map to TRBD2. Germline V gene lookup returns CDR1 SGDLS and CDR2 YYNGEE. The trim removed 4 bases at V and 0 bases at J, leaving 13 bases unmatched. The CDR3 is 18 residues long. The CDR3 is CASSPGSSGRGSYNEQFF. The CDR3 DNA sequence: TGTGCCAGCAGCCCCGGGTCTAGCGGAAGGGGCTCCTACAATGAGCAGTTCTTC.

The chain uses TRBV7-3 and TRBJ1-1; no clear D gene. V was trimmed by 2 bases and J by 4 bases, leaving 11 bases between them. The CDR3 spans 14 residues. Germline V gene lookup returns CDR1 SGHTA and CDR2 FQGTGA. The CDR3 DNA reads as TGTGCCAGCAGCTTATCCTCGGGTACCACTGAAGCTTTCTTT. Protein: CASSLSSGTTEAFF.

The gene calls are TRBV5-1 and TRBJ1-2; TRBD1 matches at 11 bases. This CDR3 comprises 17 residues. The germline V gene encodes CDR1 SGHRS and CDR2 YFSETQ. V lost 3 bases, J lost 1 base, and 8 bases stayed unmatched. The CDR3 DNA reads as TGCGCCAGCAGCTGGGGGACAGGGGGATACAGTAACTATGGCTACACCTTC. Its translation is CASSWGTGGYSNYGYTF. Supplemented by reference TRBV5-1 and TRBJ1-2, the full variable domain reads KAGVTQTPRYLIKTRGQQVTLSCSPISGHRSVSWYQQTPGQGLQFLFEYFSETQRNKGNFPGRFSGRQFSNSRSEMNVSTLELGDSALYLCASSWGTGGYSNYGYTFGSGTRLTVV.

The V call is TRBV30, the J call TRBJ2-3; D possibly corresponds to TRBD2 (6 bases). Germline V lookup: CDR1 GTSNPN, CDR2 SVGIG (reference sequence). CDR3 length: 14 residues. In nucleotides, the CDR3 is TGTTCCGAGGGCGCGGGACCCCACACAGATACGCAGTATTTT. This encodes CSEGAGPHTDTQYF.

This sequence joins TRBV7-9 and TRBJ2-1; D tentatively fits TRBD1 or TRBD2 (5 bases each). The germline V and J ends were trimmed by 4 bases and 7 bases, with 17 bases remaining between them. CDR1 is SEHNR, CDR2 FQNEAQ, per germline (reference sequence). CDR3 length: 15 amino acids. The CDR3: CASSSWDPSPNEQFF. The CDR3 coding sequence is TGTGCCAGCAGCTCGTGGGACCCGTCGCCGAATGAGCAGTTCTTC.

The chain carries TRBV5-6 and TRBJ2-1; the D is unclear. The CDR3 is 15 residues long. CDR1 is SGHDT and CDR2 is YYEEEE in the germline V gene. V gave up 4 bases and J gave up 4 bases, with 15 bases separating them. CDR3 in DNA: TGTGCCAGCAGCGATCGGGTCCAAATATACAATGAGCAGTTCTTC. This translates into CASSDRVQIYNEQFF.